The rows below give T cell receptor beta chains drawn from one sample of a study of human versus mouse CDR3 diversity and MHC coevolution. The assay was immunoSEQ multiplex PCR, and TCRdb's table has in-frame clones only and misses some. Of fewer than 100,000 clones in the sample, around 93% are singletons; the top ten hold about 1.4%. The sample was naive CD4+ T cells from blood. The source of these receptors is a person aged 30-69 years in good health. CDR3s include the opening cysteine and the closing phenylalanine or tryptophan. D genes are given only for firm matches. Part of the rows lack a size; the others show once, few, many or a class for expanded clones.

J gene: TRBJ2-1; CDR3 length: 16; V gene: TRBV5-1; clone size: once; D gene: -; CDR3 DNA: TGCGCCAGCAGCTTGGTGCGGAGCAGCTCCTACAATGAGCAGTTCTTC; CDR3 protein: CASSLVRSSSYNEQFF
J gene: TRBJ1-1; CDR3 length: 12; V gene: TRBV30; clone size: -; D gene: -; CDR3 DNA: TGTGCCTGGAGTCCCCATCGGGATGAAGCTTTCTTT; CDR3 protein: CAWSPHRDEAFF
J gene: TRBJ1-2; CDR3 length: 16; V gene: TRBV11-2; clone size: -; D gene: TRBD1; CDR3 DNA: TGTGCCAGCAGCTTATTAGGAGGGGGCGGGGATGGTGGCTACACCTTC; CDR3 protein: CASSLLGGGGDGGYTF
J gene: TRBJ2-7; CDR3 length: 13; V gene: TRBV7-3; clone size: -; D gene: TRBD1; CDR3 DNA: TGTGCCAGCAGCCCCGGGACAGCAGCCGAGCAGTACTTC; CDR3 protein: CASSPGTAAEQYF
J gene: TRBJ2-1; CDR3 length: 15; V gene: TRBV6-6; clone size: -; D gene: -; CDR3 DNA: TGTGCCAGCAGCCTTACAGGGTGGCCCTACAATGAGCAGTTCTTC; CDR3 protein: CASSLTGWPYNEQFF
J gene: TRBJ1-4; CDR3 length: 18; V gene: TRBV14; clone size: few; D gene: TRBD1; CDR3 DNA: TGTGCCAGCAGCCTACGGACAGGGGGCGGCTTAAGGAATGAAAAACTGTTTTTT; CDR3 protein: CASSLRTGGGLRNEKLFF
J gene: TRBJ2-7; CDR3 length: 12; V gene: TRBV9; clone size: -; D gene: TRBD1; CDR3 DNA: TGTGCCAGCAGCGGACAGGGATACGAGCAGTACTTC; CDR3 protein: CASSGQGYEQYF
J gene: TRBJ2-7; CDR3 length: 14; V gene: TRBV5-4; clone size: -; D gene: TRBD2; CDR3 DNA: TGTGCCAGCAGCGTAGAGGGGAGGGGCTACGAGCAGTACTTC; CDR3 protein: CASSVEGRGYEQYF
J gene: TRBJ1-5; CDR3 length: 15; V gene: TRBV6-6; clone size: once; D gene: -; CDR3 DNA: TGTGCCAGCAGTTATGTCTCGGCGGGCAATCAGCCCCAGCATTTT; CDR3 protein: CASSYVSAGNQPQHF
J gene: TRBJ1-6; CDR3 length: 16; V gene: TRBV6-1; clone size: -; D gene: TRBD1; CDR3 DNA: TGTGCCAGCAGTGAAGCGGGCCTGACAGGGGGGTCACCCCTCCACTTT; CDR3 protein: CASSEAGLTGGSPLHF
J gene: TRBJ1-1; CDR3 length: 16; V gene: TRBV4-1; clone size: once; D gene: -; CDR3 DNA: TGCGCCAGCACCCCAGGGCTGTGGGTCATGAACACTGAAGCTTTCTTT; CDR3 protein: CASTPGLWVMNTEAFF
J gene: TRBJ1-2; CDR3 length: 15; V gene: TRBV7-2; clone size: -; D gene: -; CDR3 DNA: TGTGCCAGCAGCTTAAGGAGGACTAAGGACTATGGCTACACCTTC; CDR3 protein: CASSLRRTKDYGYTF
J gene: TRBJ1-2; CDR3 length: 15; V gene: TRBV6-1; clone size: -; D gene: -; CDR3 DNA: TGTGCCAGCAGTGAAGCGGGGCAGGAGCCCTATGGCTACACCTTC; CDR3 protein: CASSEAGQEPYGYTF
J gene: TRBJ2-3; CDR3 length: 14; V gene: TRBV4-3; clone size: -; D gene: TRBD1; CDR3 DNA: TGCGCCAGCAGCTCCGGACAGGGCACAGATACGCAGTATTTT; CDR3 protein: CASSSGQGTDTQYF
J gene: TRBJ2-7; CDR3 length: 15; V gene: TRBV28; clone size: -; D gene: TRBD1; CDR3 DNA: TGTGCCAGCACCGGTGTGACAGGGGGCTCCTACGAGCAGTACTTC; CDR3 protein: CASTGVTGGSYEQYF
J gene: TRBJ2-7; CDR3 length: 13; V gene: TRBV7-8; clone size: -; D gene: -; CDR3 DNA: TGTGCCAGCAGCCCCAGGGTGGTCTACGAGCAGTACTTC; CDR3 protein: CASSPRVVYEQYF
J gene: TRBJ1-3; CDR3 length: 17; V gene: TRBV19; clone size: few; D gene: TRBD1; CDR3 DNA: TGTGCCAGTAGCCAATTTATACAGGGGGCCACTGGAAACACCATATATTTT; CDR3 protein: CASSQFIQGATGNTIYF
J gene: TRBJ2-7; CDR3 length: 18; V gene: TRBV7-2; clone size: -; D gene: TRBD2; CDR3 DNA: TGTGCCAGCAGCCCCCAATCCGGGACTAGCGGGAGTTCCTACGAGCAGTACTTC; CDR3 protein: CASSPQSGTSGSSYEQYF
J gene: TRBJ1-1; CDR3 length: 13; V gene: TRBV7-3; clone size: -; D gene: TRBD1; CDR3 DNA: TGTGCCAGCAGCCGGGACAGGGTTGATGAAGCTTTCTTT; CDR3 protein: CASSRDRVDEAFF
J gene: TRBJ1-2; CDR3 length: 16; V gene: TRBV6-6; clone size: once; D gene: TRBD1; CDR3 DNA: TGTGCCAGCAGTTACCCAGGGGGCGCCTCTCAATATGGCTACACCTTC; CDR3 protein: CASSYPGGASQYGYTF
J gene: TRBJ2-7; CDR3 length: 11; V gene: TRBV4-3; clone size: -; D gene: -; CDR3 DNA: TGCGCCAGCAGCGGGCCCTACGAGCAGTACTTC; CDR3 protein: CASSGPYEQYF
J gene: TRBJ2-2; CDR3 length: 12; V gene: TRBV29-1; clone size: -; D gene: -; CDR3 DNA: TGCAGCGTCCCCGGGTTCACCGGGGAGCTGTTTTTT; CDR3 protein: CSVPGFTGELFF
J gene: TRBJ2-2; CDR3 length: 17; V gene: TRBV9; clone size: -; D gene: TRBD1; CDR3 DNA: TGTGCCAGCAGCGCTCCCCGCGACAGGGTGTACACCGGGGAGCTGTTTTTT; CDR3 protein: CASSAPRDRVYTGELFF
J gene: TRBJ2-3; CDR3 length: 16; V gene: TRBV4-1; clone size: once; D gene: -; CDR3 DNA: TGCGCCAGCAGCCAAGACAGACAGGCAAGCACAGATACGCAGTATTTT; CDR3 protein: CASSQDRQASTDTQYF
J gene: TRBJ2-1; CDR3 length: 15; V gene: TRBV7-3; clone size: -; D gene: TRBD1; CDR3 DNA: TGTGCCAGCAGCTCAAAGACAGGGGGCTACAATGAGCAGTTCTTC; CDR3 protein: CASSSKTGGYNEQFF
J gene: TRBJ2-6; CDR3 length: 17; V gene: TRBV5-1; clone size: -; D gene: -; CDR3 DNA: TGCGCCAGCAGCCCGGGCGGGACGCTATCTGGGGCCAACGTCCTGACTTTC; CDR3 protein: CASSPGGTLSGANVLTF
J gene: TRBJ2-1; CDR3 length: 16; V gene: TRBV4-2; clone size: -; D gene: -; CDR3 DNA: TGTGCCAGCAGCCAAGAAACCGCGGGGTGGGACAATGAGCAGTTCTTC; CDR3 protein: CASSQETAGWDNEQFF
J gene: TRBJ1-1; CDR3 length: 15; V gene: TRBV11-3; clone size: -; D gene: TRBD1; CDR3 DNA: TGTGCCAGCAGCTTAGGTCAGGGGGGAATTGGTGAAGCTTTCTTT; CDR3 protein: CASSLGQGGIGEAFF
J gene: TRBJ2-3; CDR3 length: 14; V gene: TRBV2; clone size: -; D gene: TRBD1; CDR3 DNA: TGTGCCAGCAGACCGGGACAGGGAACAGATACGCAGTATTTT; CDR3 protein: CASRPGQGTDTQYF
J gene: TRBJ2-7; CDR3 length: 18; V gene: TRBV7-2; clone size: -; D gene: TRBD1; CDR3 DNA: TGTGCCAGCAGCACAGTTCCGGGACAGGGGACGCACTCCTACGAGCAGTACTTC; CDR3 protein: CASSTVPGQGTHSYEQYF
J gene: TRBJ2-7; CDR3 length: 19; V gene: TRBV4-3; clone size: once; D gene: -; CDR3 DNA: TGCGCCAGCAGCCAACCCGTCCTGCCTAGCAAGAAGGGCTTTGACGAGCAGTACTTC; CDR3 protein: CASSQPVLPSKKGFDEQYF
J gene: TRBJ2-1; CDR3 length: 14; V gene: TRBV5-1; clone size: -; D gene: -; CDR3 DNA: TGCGCCAGCAGCTTGTTGGTGACAGGTAATGAGCAGTTCTTC; CDR3 protein: CASSLLVTGNEQFF
J gene: TRBJ1-2; CDR3 length: 13; V gene: TRBV29-1; clone size: -; D gene: TRBD1; CDR3 DNA: TGCAGCGGGGGGACAGGGGAGAACTATGGCTACACCTTC; CDR3 protein: CSGGTGENYGYTF